A selection of T cell receptor beta chains follows, all from one sample in a study of T cell responses to AZD1222 COVID-19 vaccine. Sequencing was performed with immunoSEQ multiplex PCR; in TCRdb, only in-frame clones are kept and a portion is missing. The data show 85,000 to 130,000 clones, with 85% to 90% seen just once and around 5% held by the top ten. The sample here was peripheral blood, taken on day 0 of AZD1222 vaccination. The receptor set was obtained from an adult in good health. CDR3s include the opening cysteine and the closing phenylalanine or tryptophan. The D gene is left open where the match is weak. Clone size, where shown, is once, few, many, or a class for clones that have expanded.

v_call: TRBV7-9; d_call: NA; clone_size: NA; j_call: TRBJ1-1; cdr3_nt: TGTGCCATAGCGGGGGCCGGAACTGAAGCTTTCTTT; cdr3_aa: CAIAGAGTEAFF
v_call: TRBV27; d_call: TRBD2; clone_size: once; j_call: TRBJ2-3; cdr3_nt: TGTGCCAGTAGACTAGCGGGAGCCGATACGCAGTATTTT; cdr3_aa: CASRLAGADTQYF
v_call: TRBV4-1; d_call: NA; clone_size: NA; j_call: TRBJ1-1; cdr3_nt: TGCGCCAGCAGCCAAGAGACATACAGAAAAGCTTTCTTT; cdr3_aa: CASSQETYRKAFF
v_call: TRBV7-3; d_call: TRBD2; clone_size: NA; j_call: TRBJ2-2; cdr3_nt: TGTGCCAGCAGCTTAACAGGACTAGCGGGAGGTCTAAACACCGGGGAGCTGTTTTTT; cdr3_aa: CASSLTGLAGGLNTGELFF
v_call: TRBV15; d_call: TRBD1; clone_size: NA; j_call: TRBJ1-2; cdr3_nt: TGTGCCACCAATGTTGTCCAGGGGGGGAATGGCTACACCTTC; cdr3_aa: CATNVVQGGNGYTF
v_call: TRBV5-1; d_call: NA; clone_size: NA; j_call: TRBJ2-3; cdr3_nt: TGCGCCAGCAGCTTGGCCGTCTGGGAGCGGAGTACAGATACGCAGTATTTT; cdr3_aa: CASSLAVWERSTDTQYF
v_call: TRBV15; d_call: NA; clone_size: NA; j_call: TRBJ1-2; cdr3_nt: TGTGCCACCAGCTTTAGAATCTCTAACTATGGCTACACCTTC; cdr3_aa: CATSFRISNYGYTF
v_call: TRBV10-3; d_call: NA; clone_size: NA; j_call: TRBJ1-5; cdr3_nt: TGTGCCATCAGTGAGTCGGGAGGCTATAATCAGCCCCAGCATTTT; cdr3_aa: CAISESGGYNQPQHF
v_call: TRBV6-5; d_call: NA; clone_size: NA; j_call: TRBJ2-1; cdr3_nt: TGTGCCAGCAGCCCCTATGAGGGATGGGGTGAGCAGTTCTTC; cdr3_aa: CASSPYEGWGEQFF
v_call: TRBV12-3/TRBV12-4; d_call: NA; clone_size: once; j_call: TRBJ1-2; cdr3_nt: TGTGCCAGCAGTTTCAGGGGCGCAGGAGGCTACACCTTC; cdr3_aa: CASSFRGAGGYTF
v_call: TRBV19; d_call: TRBD1; clone_size: few; j_call: TRBJ2-7; cdr3_nt: TGTGCCAGTATGGAGGGACCGGGACAGGGATATAGCGAGCAGTACTTC; cdr3_aa: CASMEGPGQGYSEQYF
v_call: TRBV10-1; d_call: NA; clone_size: NA; j_call: TRBJ2-1; cdr3_nt: TGCGCCAGCAGTGAGCATCTAAGAAATGAGCAGTTCTTC; cdr3_aa: CASSEHLRNEQFF
v_call: TRBV28; d_call: NA; clone_size: NA; j_call: TRBJ2-5; cdr3_nt: TGTGCCAGCAGTTTAGGGTCAGGGAGGCTCGGAGAGACCCAGTACTTC; cdr3_aa: CASSLGSGRLGETQYF
v_call: TRBV5-1; d_call: NA; clone_size: NA; j_call: TRBJ1-3; cdr3_nt: TGCGCCAGCAGCTTCGGGACCTCTGGAAACACCATATATTTT; cdr3_aa: CASSFGTSGNTIYF
v_call: TRBV30; d_call: NA; clone_size: NA; j_call: TRBJ1-2; cdr3_nt: TGTGCCTGGAGGACAGGTCGGTTTGATGGCTACACCTTC; cdr3_aa: CAWRTGRFDGYTF
v_call: TRBV10-3; d_call: TRBD1; clone_size: NA; j_call: TRBJ2-5; cdr3_nt: TGTGCCATCAGTGAGTCTGGCGGGACAGGGGGAACTTGGGCCCAGTACTTC; cdr3_aa: CAISESGGTGGTWAQYF
v_call: TRBV19; d_call: NA; clone_size: NA; j_call: TRBJ1-1; cdr3_nt: TGTGCCAGCTCGTCCCGGAAGACTGAAGCTTTCTTT; cdr3_aa: CASSSRKTEAFF
v_call: TRBV5-4; d_call: NA; clone_size: NA; j_call: TRBJ1-2; cdr3_nt: TGTGCCAGCAGCCTACCGGACGTCGGAGCGTACTATGGCTACACCTTC; cdr3_aa: CASSLPDVGAYYGYTF
v_call: TRBV3-1/TRBV3-2; d_call: TRBD2; clone_size: once; j_call: TRBJ2-7; cdr3_nt: TGTGCCAGCAGCCACGGGACTAGCGGGAATCACCCCTACGAGCAGTACTTC; cdr3_aa: CASSHGTSGNHPYEQYF
v_call: TRBV28; d_call: NA; clone_size: NA; j_call: TRBJ2-7; cdr3_nt: TGTGCCAGCATCAGGGGGGGTTCTTCCTACGAGCAGTACTTC; cdr3_aa: CASIRGGSSYEQYF
v_call: TRBV7-2; d_call: NA; clone_size: NA; j_call: TRBJ1-2; cdr3_nt: TGTGCCAGCAGCCCCGGTTATCAGGGTGGCTACACCTTC; cdr3_aa: CASSPGYQGGYTF
v_call: TRBV6-5; d_call: TRBD1; clone_size: NA; j_call: TRBJ1-2; cdr3_nt: TGTGCCAGCAGTTACACAACAGGGGGCTTCTATGGCTACACCTTC; cdr3_aa: CASSYTTGGFYGYTF
v_call: TRBV7-2; d_call: NA; clone_size: few; j_call: TRBJ1-4; cdr3_nt: TGTGCCAGCAGCTGGGGGGGTATAGAAAAACTGTTTTTT; cdr3_aa: CASSWGGIEKLFF
v_call: TRBV6-6; d_call: TRBD2; clone_size: NA; j_call: TRBJ2-7; cdr3_nt: TGTGCCAGCAGTCTAGCGGGAGGATCCTACGAGCAGTACTTC; cdr3_aa: CASSLAGGSYEQYF
v_call: TRBV11-2; d_call: TRBD1; clone_size: NA; j_call: TRBJ2-7; cdr3_nt: TGTGCCAGCAGCCCGCCGACAGGGGCAGACGAGCAGTACTTC; cdr3_aa: CASSPPTGADEQYF
v_call: TRBV10-3; d_call: TRBD2; clone_size: NA; j_call: TRBJ2-5; cdr3_nt: TGTGCCATCAGTGACGGTGAATCTAGCGGGAGAGAGACCCAGTACTTC; cdr3_aa: CAISDGESSGRETQYF
v_call: TRBV7-9; d_call: NA; clone_size: NA; j_call: TRBJ1-2; cdr3_nt: TGTGCCAGCAGCTCCCCTAGGTATCGGCCCGCTTATGGCTACACCTTC; cdr3_aa: CASSSPRYRPAYGYTF
v_call: TRBV15; d_call: TRBD1; clone_size: NA; j_call: TRBJ1-2; cdr3_nt: TGTGCCACCAGCAGAGAGACAGGGTTGGGCTACACCTTC; cdr3_aa: CATSRETGLGYTF
v_call: TRBV7-9; d_call: TRBD2; clone_size: once; j_call: TRBJ2-1; cdr3_nt: TGTGCCAGCAGCCCAAGGGGACTAGCGGGATTCTACAATGAGCAGTTCTTC; cdr3_aa: CASSPRGLAGFYNEQFF
v_call: TRBV7-8; d_call: NA; clone_size: NA; j_call: TRBJ2-2; cdr3_nt: TGTGCCAGCAGCTTAGGGGGACGAAACACCGGGGAGCTGTTTTTT; cdr3_aa: CASSLGGRNTGELFF
v_call: TRBV19; d_call: NA; clone_size: NA; j_call: TRBJ1-5; cdr3_nt: TGTGCCAGTACTAACAGAGGGGCGGTGTATAGCAATCAGCCCCAGCATTTT; cdr3_aa: CASTNRGAVYSNQPQHF
v_call: TRBV6-2/TRBV6-3; d_call: NA; clone_size: NA; j_call: TRBJ2-1; cdr3_nt: TGTGCCAGCAGTCTCCCGGGACGGAACAATGAGCAGTTCTTC; cdr3_aa: CASSLPGRNNEQFF
v_call: TRBV11-2; d_call: NA; clone_size: once; j_call: TRBJ2-1; cdr3_nt: TGTGCCAGCAGCTTAGGAGGGTATCCCAATGAGCAGTTCTTC; cdr3_aa: CASSLGGYPNEQFF
v_call: TRBV6-5; d_call: TRBD2; clone_size: NA; j_call: TRBJ2-7; cdr3_nt: TGTGCCAGCAGTTACTCGCTAGCGGGAGCCTACGAGCAGTACTTC; cdr3_aa: CASSYSLAGAYEQYF
v_call: TRBV24-1; d_call: NA; clone_size: NA; j_call: TRBJ2-3; cdr3_nt: TGTGCCACCAGTGAGCCGGGAGCAGATACGCAGTATTTT; cdr3_aa: CATSEPGADTQYF
v_call: TRBV7-8; d_call: TRBD1; clone_size: NA; j_call: TRBJ1-5; cdr3_nt: TGTGCCAGCAGCTCACGGACAGGCGGAGGTATAGGGAGCAATCAGCCCCAGCATTTT; cdr3_aa: CASSSRTGGGIGSNQPQHF
v_call: TRBV29-1; d_call: NA; clone_size: NA; j_call: TRBJ2-4; cdr3_nt: TGCAGCGTCCGAAGGGTCGGGAGTTTAGCCAAAAACATTCAGTACTTC; cdr3_aa: CSVRRVGSLAKNIQYF
v_call: TRBV10-1; d_call: TRBD2; clone_size: NA; j_call: TRBJ2-1; cdr3_nt: TGCGCCAGCAGTTCTAGCGGCTCCTACAATGAGCAGTTCTTC; cdr3_aa: CASSSSGSYNEQFF
v_call: TRBV12-3/TRBV12-4; d_call: NA; clone_size: NA; j_call: TRBJ1-1; cdr3_nt: TGTGCCAGCAGTTTGCGGACCGAAGCTTTCTTT; cdr3_aa: CASSLRTEAFF
v_call: TRBV10-3; d_call: TRBD1; clone_size: NA; j_call: TRBJ2-2; cdr3_nt: TGTGCCATCAGTGTGACAGGGGACACCGGGGAGCTGTTTTTT; cdr3_aa: CAISVTGDTGELFF
v_call: TRBV5-4; d_call: NA; clone_size: NA; j_call: TRBJ2-3; cdr3_nt: TGTGCCAGCAGCTACCTGGCCCAGTCCCTTCTTAACACAGATACGCAGTATTTT; cdr3_aa: CASSYLAQSLLNTDTQYF
v_call: TRBV30; d_call: TRBD1; clone_size: NA; j_call: TRBJ1-5; cdr3_nt: TGTGCCTGGAGTGCGGGACAGGGCTATCAGCCCCAGCATTTT; cdr3_aa: CAWSAGQGYQPQHF
v_call: TRBV7-6; d_call: NA; clone_size: NA; j_call: TRBJ1-1; cdr3_nt: TGTGCCAGCAGCCAGTCACGGGTGCACACTGAAGCTTTCTTT; cdr3_aa: CASSQSRVHTEAFF
v_call: TRBV4-3; d_call: TRBD2; clone_size: once; j_call: TRBJ2-7; cdr3_nt: TGCGCCAGCAGCCAGACCGGGACTAGCGGCTACGAGCAGTACTTC; cdr3_aa: CASSQTGTSGYEQYF
v_call: TRBV7-3; d_call: NA; clone_size: NA; j_call: TRBJ2-7; cdr3_nt: TGTGCCAGCAGCTTCGAAGGGGAGCAGTACTTC; cdr3_aa: CASSFEGEQYF
v_call: TRBV4-3; d_call: TRBD2; clone_size: NA; j_call: TRBJ2-3; cdr3_nt: TGCGCCAGCAGCCAAGCTAGCGGGAGTCCCACAGATACGCAGTATTTT; cdr3_aa: CASSQASGSPTDTQYF
v_call: TRBV7-2; d_call: TRBD1; clone_size: NA; j_call: TRBJ1-5; cdr3_nt: TGTGCCAGCAGTCCGTCAGGGGGGACAAATCAGCCCCAGCATTTT; cdr3_aa: CASSPSGGTNQPQHF
v_call: TRBV5-1; d_call: TRBD2; clone_size: NA; j_call: TRBJ2-1; cdr3_nt: TGCGCCAGCAGCCCTCAGAGCGGGAGGGCCAACAATGAGCAGTTCTTC; cdr3_aa: CASSPQSGRANNEQFF